The 18 T cell receptor beta chains given below trace back to one sample, sequenced in a study of cytomegalovirus exposure and HLA in healthy donors. In the PCR, 60 Vbeta and 13 Jbeta primers were used. Repertoires were generated with immunoSEQ multiplex PCR, while TCRdb's copy carries only in-frame clones and drops some. The repertoire holds around 160,000 clones, with 70% as singletons. Sequencing was carried out using PBMCs. The receptors here all came from a man in his late teens or twenties in good health and CMV-seropositive.

CDR3 sequence reads: CASSTGTGDEKLFF. As DNA, the CDR3 is TGCGCCAGCAGCACCGGGACAGGGGACGAAAAACTGTTTTTT. The chain couples TRBV4-1 to TRBJ1-4; 10 positions match TRBD1. This CDR3 has 14 amino acids. The junction had 5 bases not matched to a gene; V was cut back by 5 bases and J by 8 bases. Germline V gene data show CDR1 as MGHRA and CDR2 as YSYEKL.

The V call is TRBV19, the J call TRBJ1-2; D gene uncertain. The CDR3 is 15 residues long. Germline V lookup: CDR1 LNHDA, CDR2 SQIVND (reference sequence). Trimming pared 6 bases from V and 1 base from J, leaving 15 bases between. The CDR3 is CASSTAQDFNYGYTF. The CDR3 DNA reads as TGTGCCAGTAGCACGGCCCAGGACTTTAACTATGGCTACACCTTC.

The chain carries TRBV6-5 and TRBJ2-3; TRBD2 is a possible D gene (6 bases). The V end was cut by 3 bases, the J end by 5 bases, with 12 bases between. The CDR3 runs 14 residues. Looked up from germline, CDR1 is MNHEY and CDR2 is SVGAGI. The CDR3 DNA sequence: TGTGCCAGCAGTTATCGGGACTCCGGAGATACGCAGTATTTT. Amino acid sequence: CASSYRDSGDTQYF.

This clone was counted only a few times. For the CDR3, the DNA is TGTGCCAGCAGCTGGCCCGGGACTAGCGGGGGCAATGAGCAGTTCTTC. Residues: CASSWPGTSGGNEQFF. The chain joins TRBV7-9 to TRBJ2-1; 14 bases are a match to TRBD2. CDR1 and CDR2 from the germline V gene are SEHNR and FQNEAQ (reference sequence). J lost 6 bases, V lost 4 bases, and 5 bases had no gene match. The CDR3 is made up of 16 amino acids.

The chain carries TRBV19 and TRBJ1-2; 12 bases match TRBD1. The germline V gene has CDR1 LNHDA and CDR2 SQIVND (reference sequence). The CDR3 consists of 15 residues. V trimming: 4 bases; J trimming: 4 bases; junction bases outside the gene matches: 4. CDR3 bases: TGTGCCAGTAGTAGAGCGGGACAGGGGGCCTATGGCTACACCTTC. As protein: CASSRAGQGAYGYTF.

The rearrangement joins TRBV5-4 to TRBJ2-1, with 7 bases lining up with TRBD2. The CDR3 contains 15 residues. CDR1 SGHNT and CDR2 YYREEE come from the germline V gene (reference sequence). The V gene end was trimmed by 0 bases and the J gene end by 6 bases; junction bases not matched to a gene: 6. DNA for the CDR3: TGTGCCAGCAGCTTGGGGACTAGTAACTCCAATGAGCAGTTCTTC. Residues: CASSLGTSNSNEQFF.

About this clone itself: A read error may account for a junction end that differs from germline. The chain uses TRBV7-7 and TRBJ1-3; perhaps TRBD1 as D (5 bases). This CDR3 has 14 residues. Germline V gives CDR1 SSHAT, CDR2 FNYEAQ (reference sequence). The CDR3 protein is CASSATGAGNTIYF. In nucleotides, the CDR3 is TGTGCTAGCAGCGCGACGGGGGCTGGAAACACCATATATTTT. Looking up the rest from reference TRBV7-7 and TRBJ1-3 gives the full variable domain: GAGVSQSPRYKVTKRGQDVTLRCDPISSHATLYWYQQALGQGPEFLTYFNYEAQPDKSGLPSDRFSAERPEGSISTLTIQRTEQRDSAMYRCASSATGAGNTIYFGEGSWLTVV.

The rearrangement joins TRBV9 to TRBJ1-5; D gene uncertain. The CDR3 extends over 14 amino acids. V lost 0 bases and J lost 0, with 4 bases in between. In germline, CDR1 is SGDLS, CDR2 YYNGEE. CDR3 in DNA: TGTGCCAGCAGCGTAGGGCATAGCAATCAGCCCCAGCATTTT. Its translation: CASSVGHSNQPQHF.

Only one count was recorded for this clone. A read error may produce the germline difference seen at one junction end. The genes are TRBV5-3 and TRBJ2-3, with 7 positions matching TRBD2. TRBV5-3 is placed among ORFs of uncertain function. This CDR3 is built from 14 residues. The CDR3 bases are TGCTTCTGTTCGGTGGGAGGGGATACAGATACGCAGTATTTT. It specifies CFCSVGGDTDTQYF.

V is TRBV28 and J is TRBJ1-4, with TRBD1 matching over 9 bases. V dropped 8 bases and J dropped 5; count of bases not matched to a gene: 6. This CDR3 has 14 residues. Per the germline V gene, CDR1 is MDHEN and CDR2 is SYDVKM. The CDR3 DNA sequence: TGTGCCAGCTATCCCGGGACAGGGAATGAAAAACTGTTTTTT. Protein product: CASYPGTGNEKLFF.

The chain combines TRBV27 with TRBJ1-5; weak D call: TRBD1 (5 bases). The CDR3 loop spans 14 amino acids. Per the germline V gene, CDR1 is MNHEY and CDR2 is SMNVEV (reference sequence). V was clipped by 2 bases and J by 3 bases, with 8 bases between them. CDR3 in DNA: TGTGCCAGCAGTTTAACAGGCGTCAATCAGCCCCAGCATTTT. Translated: CASSLTGVNQPQHF.

This clone was observed a handful of times. The chain has TRBV6-5 and TRBJ1-1, with 7 bases lining up with TRBD1. This CDR3 is 14 amino acids long. CDR1 is MNHEY and CDR2 is SVGAGI in the germline V gene. With V trimmed by 2 bases and J by 7 bases, 7 bases remained unmatched. This CDR3 reads CASSYRTGADEAFF. The DNA for the CDR3 is TGTGCCAGCAGTTACCGCACAGGGGCTGATGAAGCTTTCTTT.

The J gene is TRBJ1-2, the V gene TRBV5-4; D gene unclear. The CDR3 runs 14 residues. The germline CDR1 and CDR2 sequences are SGHNT and YYREEE (reference sequence). The ends were cut back, 0 bases at V and 0 bases at J, with 6 bases in the middle. The CDR3 DNA reads as TGTGCCAGCAGCTTGGCGGTAGCTAACTATGGCTACACCTTC. Its protein is CASSLAVANYGYTF.

The chain employs TRBV6-5 and TRBJ1-2; D is uncertain. The germline V and J ends were trimmed by 4 bases and 2 bases, with 11 bases remaining between them. Germline V gives CDR1 MNHEY, CDR2 SVGAGI. There are 14 residues in the CDR3. Written as DNA, the CDR3 is TGTGCCAGCAGTTCTCCCTATAGAAACTATGGCTACACCTTC. Translated: CASSSPYRNYGYTF.

A few counts support this clone. The chain carries TRBV10-3 and TRBJ2-5, with TRBD1 as a possible D gene (6 bases). The CDR3 totals 13 residues. Trimming stripped 6 bases from V and 3 bases from J, with 11 bases between. Germline V CDR1 and CDR2: ENHRY, SYGVKD. CDR3 bases: TGTGCCATCAGCCGGGACAAAGAAGAGACCCAGTACTTC. It is translated as CAISRDKEETQYF.

This rearrangement joins TRBV7-8 to TRBJ2-1; 11 bases are a match to TRBD2. CDR3 length: 15 amino acids. The V gene's germline CDR1 is SGHVS and CDR2 FQNEAQ. Trimming at V came to 5 bases and at J to 5 bases, leaving 5 bases not matched to a gene. CDR3 bases: TGTGCCAGCAGCACGACTAGCGGGATCAACAATGAGCAGTTCTTC. It specifies CASSTTSGINNEQFF.

The chain recombines TRBV28 with TRBJ2-2; D uncertain. Trimming stripped 6 bases from V and 7 bases from J, with 12 bases between. The germline V gene has CDR1 MDHEN and CDR2 SYDVKM. The CDR3 totals 13 residues. The CDR3 region has the DNA TGTGCCAGCAGCTTCCTAAAAGTCGGGGAGCTGTTTTTT. Protein: CASSFLKVGELFF.

The V call is TRBV19, the J call TRBJ1-1; 7 nucleotides match TRBD1. From germline, CDR1 is LNHDA and CDR2 SQIVND (reference sequence). The CDR3 is 18 residues long. The J segment lost 4 bases and the V segment lost 5 bases, leaving 19 bases of the junction unmatched. The chain's CDR3 is CASSPSMLGQTIGTEAFF. CDR3 nucleotides: TGTGCCAGTAGTCCTTCTATGTTGGGACAGACAATCGGCACTGAAGCTTTCTTT.